This T cell receptor (beta chain) was profiled in a study of shared clonotypes between healthy human individuals. Study findings and constraints: Limitation of the genetic and exposure-history diversity represented came from the few donors.

With respect to this clone: The antigen remains unidentified.

Per the study methods: ImmunoSEQ output held junction-only sequences without quality scores, so filtering differed. Data came from immunoSEQ multiplex PCR; TCRdb stores just in-frame clones and leaves some out. That table is the source of V, J and clone size, and D and trimming were worked out from the DNA. Of under 1,100,000 clones in the sample, 78% were seen once. CDR1 and CDR2 from the germline V gene are LGHNA and YNFKEQ. This CDR3 region has 14 residues. The ends lost 3 bases at V and 7 bases at J; junction bases unmatched: 5. The V call is TRBV4-2, the J call TRBJ2-1; 8 bases are a match to TRBD2. Material: memory CD4+ T cells from PBMCs. Subset in this sample: CD45RA-negative fraction. This TCR was sampled from a man aged 18 to 30 in good health. Some clones in this sample may be carry-over from other donors' samples. This CDR3 reads CASSQAGGGNEQFF. For the CDR3, the DNA is TGTGCCAGCAGCCAGGCGGGGGGCGGGAATGAGCAGTTCTTC.